The source of this T cell receptor beta chain is a study of Graves' ophthalmopathy and Graves' hyperthyroidism. Study-wide results and limits: Blood repertoires reportedly contained most expanded thyroid clonotypes above 0.001 frequency.

The germline V gene has CDR1 ENHRY and CDR2 SYGVKD. With 6 bases clipped from V and 3 bases from J, the junction kept 7 bases outside the gene matches. The CDR3 loop spans 14 amino acids. TCR beta CDR3 regions were amplified from RNA transcripts. The library came from an HTBI-primed first-round RT-PCR and a second-round multiplex PCR. TCRdb used MiXCR to reprocess the multiplex PCR reads, holding one entry per CDR3 protein. The sample has roughly 700,000 distinct CDR3 sequences; roughly 40% are singletons. This clonotype was seen many times. As yet, its antigen is unknown. Presentation of ophthalmopathy in the donors involved moderate-to-severe activity, CAS ≥3, NOSPECS ≥4 and a duration under 3 months. Excluded: other autoimmune disease, uncontrolled infection, pregnancy or lactation.

V gene TRBV10-3 combines with J gene TRBJ2-7; 8 bases match TRBD1. The receptor was isolated from an adult man with Graves' ophthalmopathy. Sample: peripheral blood. CDR3 protein: CAISLPGQDYEQYF. The CDR3 DNA sequence: TGTGCCATCAGCCTACCGGGACAGGACTACGAGCAGTACTTC.